Listed below are T cell receptor beta chains from one sample, sequenced in a study of neoadjuvant anti-PD-1 for oral cavity cancer. Sequenced by immunoSEQ multiplex PCR; TCRdb stores in-frame clones only, minus some. The sample yields about 16,000 clones, about 78% seen once. This material consisted of PBMCs, taken before nivolumab (anti-PD-1) treatment. The receptors originated from a person aged 40 to 85 with oral cavity squamous cell carcinoma. The CDR3 runs from the conserved cysteine through the conserved F or W. The D gene is left open where the match is weak. Clone sizes are given selectively: once, few, many, or a class where the clone is expanded.

j_gene | v_gene | d_gene | abundance | CDR3aa | CDR3nt
TRBJ2-2 | TRBV10-3 | TRBD1 | - | CAIRAGTGTDTGELFF | TGTGCCATTAGAGCCGGGACAGGGACGGACACCGGGGAGCTGTTTTTT
TRBJ2-1 | TRBV27 | - | - | CASSFASARNEQFF | TGTGCCAGCAGTTTCGCTAGCGCCCGCAATGAGCAGTTCTTC
TRBJ2-1 | TRBV6-5 | - | - | CASSYSYDIGHEQFF | TGTGCCAGCAGTTACTCGTACGATATTGGCCATGAGCAGTTCTTC
TRBJ2-7 | TRBV28 | TRBD1 | - | CASTSDRGFYEQYF | TGTGCCAGCACCTCCGACAGGGGGTTCTACGAGCAGTACTTC
TRBJ1-3 | TRBV13 | TRBD1 | - | CASRRGLSGNTIYF | TGTGCCAGCCGTAGGGGGCTCTCTGGAAACACCATATATTTT
TRBJ1-2 | TRBV27 | - | few | CASSLKGRADYGYTF | TGTGCCAGCAGTTTAAAGGGTCGGGCCGATTATGGCTACACCTTC
TRBJ2-5 | TRBV5-4 | - | - | CASSLFWSRKETQYF | TGTGCCAGCAGCTTGTTTTGGTCGCGAAAAGAGACCCAGTACTTC
TRBJ1-5 | TRBV28 | TRBD1 | few | CASSTDRGQPQHF | TGTGCCAGCAGTACGGACAGGGGTCAGCCCCAGCATTTT
TRBJ1-2 | TRBV6-4 | - | - | CASRTHNNYGYTF | TGTGCCAGCCGGACCCACAACAACTATGGCTACACCTTC
TRBJ2-1 | TRBV6-4 | TRBD2 | - | CASSYAGGGTNEQFF | TGTGCCAGCAGTTACGCGGGAGGGGGGACCAATGAGCAGTTCTTC
TRBJ2-3 | TRBV15 | - | - | CATSREGGDSTDTQYF | TGTGCCACCAGCAGAGAAGGCGGGGACAGCACAGATACGCAGTATTTT
TRBJ1-2 | TRBV5-6 | - | - | CASSLRTYGYTF | TGTGCCAGCAGCTTGAGAACATATGGCTACACCTTC
TRBJ2-1 | TRBV10-2 | TRBD2 | - | CASSRLAGEEEQFF | TGCGCCAGCAGTCGGCTAGCGGGAGAAGAGGAGCAGTTCTTC
TRBJ2-2 | TRBV6-4 | TRBD2 | few | CASSDSGTSGTGELFF | TGTGCCAGCAGTGACTCGGGGACTAGCGGGACCGGGGAGCTGTTTTTT
TRBJ1-1 | TRBV7-8 | TRBD1 | - | CASSPYRQGAREAFF | TGTGCCAGCAGCCCCTATCGACAGGGGGCGAGAGAAGCTTTCTTT
TRBJ1-3 | TRBV2 | - | - | CASSEGARTGNTIYF | TGTGCCAGCAGTGAAGGGGCCCGGACTGGAAACACCATATATTTT
TRBJ2-7 | TRBV29-1 | - | - | CSVEGGGGYEQYF | TGCAGCGTTGAGGGAGGGGGCGGATACGAGCAGTACTTC
TRBJ1-2 | TRBV18 | TRBD1 | - | CASSRDRANYGYTF | TGTGCCAGCTCAAGGGACAGGGCAAACTATGGCTACACCTTC
TRBJ2-6 | TRBV4-1 | - | once | CASSQVGSGANVLTF | TGCGCCAGCAGCCAAGTGGGATCTGGGGCCAACGTCCTGACTTTC
TRBJ1-3 | TRBV29-1 | - | - | CSCRYSGNTIYF | TGCAGCTGTAGGTATTCTGGAAACACCATATATTTT
TRBJ1-1 | TRBV2 | - | - | CASGDTEAFF | TGTGCCAGCGGGGACACTGAAGCTTTCTTT
TRBJ2-1 | TRBV10-1 | TRBD2 | - | CASSSSGSIDEQFF | TGCGCCAGCAGCTCTAGCGGGAGTATCGATGAGCAGTTCTTC
TRBJ2-7 | TRBV29-1 | - | - | CSVASLGTLPEYF | TGCAGCGTTGCAAGTCTAGGGACCCTCCCGGAGTACTTC
TRBJ1-5 | TRBV7-9 | - | - | CASSFGADGFSPQHF | TGTGCCAGCAGCTTTGGAGCGGACGGTTTCTCGCCCCAGCATTTT
TRBJ1-1 | TRBV10-3 | - | - | CAISREMNTEAFF | TGTGCCATCAGCCGGGAAATGAACACTGAAGCTTTCTTT
TRBJ1-1 | TRBV5-6 | - | - | CASSLFLGTEAFF | TGTGCCAGCAGCTTGTTCCTGGGCACTGAAGCTTTCTTT
TRBJ1-1 | TRBV19 | TRBD1 | - | CASSMRQGTEAFF | TGTGCCAGTAGTATGAGACAGGGCACTGAAGCTTTCTTT
TRBJ2-7 | TRBV28 | TRBD2 | - | CASSLERLSGSGHEQYF | TGTGCCAGCAGTTTAGAGCGGCTTAGCGGGAGTGGCCACGAGCAGTACTTC
TRBJ2-7 | TRBV25-1 | TRBD1 | - | CASSTRDRLYEQYF | TGTGCCAGCAGTACTCGGGACAGACTCTACGAGCAGTACTTC
TRBJ1-2 | TRBV6-5 | TRBD1 | - | CASRPPGQGNGYTF | TGCGCCAGCAGGCCCCCGGGACAGGGGAATGGCTACACCTTC
TRBJ1-2 | TRBV9 | - | - | CASSLPGGRGNYGYTF | TGTGCCAGCAGCCTCCCGGGGGGGCGAGGTAACTATGGCTACACCTTC
TRBJ2-3 | TRBV5-8 | TRBD2 | - | CASSLVLGLAESTDTQYF | TGTGCCAGCAGCTTGGTATTGGGACTAGCGGAGAGCACAGATACGCAGTATTTT
TRBJ2-7 | TRBV19 | TRBD1 | - | CASSDYRGDREQYF | TGTGCCAGTAGTGACTACAGGGGAGATAGGGAGCAGTACTTC
TRBJ1-2 | TRBV11-2 | TRBD1 | - | CASSFQGVDGYTF | TGTGCCAGCAGCTTTCAGGGGGTTGATGGCTACACCTTC
TRBJ1-4 | TRBV7-9 | - | - | CASSLARDQEKLFF | TGTGCCAGCAGCTTAGCCCGGGACCAGGAAAAACTGTTTTTT
TRBJ2-3 | TRBV7-9 | - | - | CASSTLALGSTDTQYF | TGTGCCAGCAGCACCCTAGCCCTAGGGAGCACAGATACGCAGTATTTT
TRBJ2-7 | TRBV5-1 | TRBD1 | once | CASRMGQGSEQYF | TGCGCCAGCAGAATGGGACAGGGTTCCGAGCAGTACTTC
TRBJ2-1 | TRBV4-1 | - | - | CASSLERTPTGEQFF | TGCGCCAGCAGCCTCGAAAGGACGCCCACGGGTGAGCAGTTCTTC
TRBJ2-7 | TRBV5-4 | - | - | CASSVGTGASYEQYF | TGTGCCAGCAGCGTAGGGACGGGTGCCTCCTACGAGCAGTACTTC
TRBJ2-7 | TRBV4-1 | - | - | CASSRGGRDNEQYF | TGCGCCAGCAGCCGAGGGGGGAGAGACAACGAGCAGTACTTC
TRBJ1-1 | TRBV5-1 | - | few | CASSLIEQGNTEAFF | TGCGCCAGCAGCTTGATAGAACAGGGAAACACTGAAGCTTTCTTT
TRBJ1-3 | TRBV6-1 | - | - | CASSEKGYEAGNTIYF | TGTGCCAGCAGTGAAAAGGGGTATGAGGCTGGAAACACCATATATTTT
TRBJ1-2 | TRBV7-6 | - | - | CASSPLGDGVRGYTF | TGTGCCAGCAGCCCCCTCGGTGACGGGGTACGAGGCTACACCTTC
TRBJ2-1 | TRBV5-1 | - | - | CASSLFQGNEQFF | TGCGCCAGCAGCTTGTTTCAGGGCAATGAGCAGTTCTTC
TRBJ2-3 | TRBV29-1 | TRBD1 | - | CSVTGQGAIDTQYF | TGCAGCGTTACAGGACAGGGGGCGATAGATACGCAGTATTTT
TRBJ2-7 | TRBV27 | TRBD1 | - | CASSPRQGVEQYF | TGTGCCAGCAGTCCCCGACAGGGGGTCGAGCAGTACTTC
TRBJ2-7 | TRBV21-1 | - | few | CASSSPGTSGGANEQYF | TGTGCCAGCAGCTCCCCAGGGACTAGCGGGGGGGCCAACGAGCAGTACTTC
TRBJ1-4 | TRBV5-1 | - | - | CASSLGDRATNEKLFF | TGCGCCAGCAGCTTGGGGGACCGAGCAACTAATGAAAAACTGTTTTTT
TRBJ1-1 | TRBV28 | - | - | CASSLSVDGAEAFF | TGTGCCAGCAGTTTGTCAGTGGACGGCGCTGAAGCTTTCTTT
TRBJ2-7 | TRBV7-9 | - | - | CASSSVLFEQYF | TGTGCCAGCAGCTCTGTGCTTTTCGAGCAGTACTTC
TRBJ2-1 | TRBV5-1 | TRBD1 | - | CASSSGQAYNEQFF | TGCGCCAGCAGCTCCGGACAGGCCTACAATGAGCAGTTCTTC
TRBJ2-5 | TRBV29-1 | - | once | CSVSSGMETQYF | TGCAGCGTCTCCTCGGGGATGGAGACCCAGTACTTC
TRBJ2-7 | TRBV2 | - | once | CASSVGSGNPYEQYF | TGTGCCAGCAGTGTGGGTAGCGGAAATCCCTACGAGCAGTACTTC
TRBJ2-1 | TRBV7-8 | - | once | CASSLPEGRDGSNEQFF | TGTGCCAGCAGCTTACCCGAGGGACGGGATGGGTCTAATGAGCAGTTCTTC
TRBJ2-7 | TRBV19 | - | - | CASRGGREQYF | TGTGCCAGTAGGGGGGGGCGCGAGCAGTACTTC
TRBJ2-7 | TRBV7-9 | - | - | CASTPPPGGEQYF | TGTGCCAGCACCCCTCCCCCAGGTGGCGAGCAGTACTTC
TRBJ1-1 | TRBV5-6 | - | - | CASSAQGGNTEAFF | TGTGCCAGCAGCGCACAGGGAGGGAACACTGAAGCTTTCTTT
TRBJ2-7 | TRBV9 | TRBD2 | once | CASSVKSGTSGYEQYF | TGTGCCAGCAGCGTAAAGTCAGGGACTAGCGGGTACGAGCAGTACTTC
TRBJ2-2 | TRBV6-4 | - | few | CASSGPGDPGELFF | TGTGCCAGCAGTGGGCCCGGGGACCCCGGGGAGCTGTTTTTT
TRBJ1-4 | TRBV25-1 | - | - | CASSEYPQALNEKLFF | TGTGCCAGCAGTGAATATCCGCAGGCCCTTAATGAAAAACTGTTTTTT